This TCR beta chain stems from a study of blood T cells in healthy people across ages. Study conclusions and caveats: The study found more naive CD4+ cells and higher diversity in long-lived than aged donors.

Germline CDR1 is SGHRS and CDR2 is YFSETQ. The CDR3 is made up of 17 amino acids. The germline V and J ends were trimmed by 4 bases and 0 bases, with 18 bases remaining between them. A word on this clonotype: Its matching antigen is unknown.

Alongside a J-beta primer mix, a sample-barcoded 5' primer served in a second PCR lasting about 7 to 12 cycles. TCRdb re-derived calls from the 5' RACE reads in MiXCR, one entry per CDR3 protein. The sample carries about 1,000,000 distinct CDR3 sequences, 40% to 50% recorded once. V is TRBV5-1 and J is TRBJ2-3; D may match TRBD1 or TRBD2 (5 bases each). The clonotype originates from a woman between 55 and 75 years old in good health. The sequencing input was blood. CDR3 protein: CASSALRTGRSTDTQYF. In DNA, the CDR3 is TGCGCCAGCAGCGCCTTACGGACGGGGCGAAGCACAGATACGCAGTATTTT.